Following are 3 T cell receptor beta chains from one sample sequenced in a study of cytomegalovirus exposure and HLA in healthy donors. A multiplex PCR was run with 60 Vbeta primers and 13 Jbeta primers. The method was immunoSEQ multiplex PCR; TCRdb's version includes in-frame clones alone and lacks a portion of them. This table has about 140,000 clones, over 55% appearing once. The sample was PBMCs. These receptors all come from a man aged 35 to 55 in good health and CMV-seronegative.

Regarding this clone: The same CDR3 also results from other DNA sequences found in this sample. The chain carries TRBV19 and TRBJ1-6; D unresolved. Trimming removed 3 bases from V and 7 bases from J, with 7 bases in between. Germline lookup yields CDR1 LNHDA and CDR2 SQIVND (reference sequence). This CDR3 has 13 amino acids. The CDR3 sequence: CASSISRNSPLHF. The CDR3 region has the DNA TGTGCCAGTAGTATCTCTAGGAATTCACCCCTCCACTTT.

This clone showed up just once. The chain has TRBV28 and TRBJ2-7; perhaps TRBD1 as D (5 bases). Trimming stripped 4 bases from V and 2 bases from J, with 18 bases between. CDR3 length: 16 residues. Germline CDR1 MDHEN, CDR2 SYDVKM. CDR3: CASSYGAGNRAYEQYF. CDR3 bases: TGTGCCAGCAGTTATGGAGCAGGGAATAGGGCCTACGAGCAGTACTTC. Drawing the rest from reference TRBV28 and TRBJ2-7, the complete variable domain is DVKVTQSSRYLVKRTGEKVFLECVQDMDHENMFWYRQDPGLGLRLIYFSYDVKMKEKGDIPEGYSVSREKKERFSLILESASTNQTSMYLCASSYGAGNRAYEQYFGPGTRLTVT.

V is TRBV7-2 and J is TRBJ2-7; possible D gene TRBD2, 5 bases. V shed 4 bases and J shed 2 bases, with 6 bases lying between them. The CDR3 runs to 12 residues. Germline-derived CDR1 and CDR2 are SGHTA and FQGNSA. Here the CDR3 DNA reads TGTGCCAGCAGCTCGGAGGCCTACGAGCAGTACTTC. It specifies CASSSEAYEQYF.